A single sample gave rise to the 25 T cell receptor beta chains below, sequenced in a study of regulatory T cells in long-lasting Graves disease. Time point denoted: persistent/refractory GD, antithyroid drugs over 5 years with positive TRAb. The TCR library used RNA extracted from PBMCs. Relying on iRepertoire HTBI primers and Arm-PCR of CDR3 regions, the team built TCR beta libraries. TCRdb re-derived calls from the multiplex PCR reads in MiXCR, one entry per CDR3 protein. Of 430,000 or so distinct CDR3 sequences listed, roughly a fifth are singletons. Sample: peripheral blood mononuclear cells (PBMCs), taken when the disease was refractory, from a patient treated with antithyroid drugs. The receptors were sampled from a female donor with Graves disease.

This clonotype was recorded many times. The chain has TRBV20-1 and TRBJ1-2; D is uncertain. Germline-derived CDR1 and CDR2 are DFQATT and SNEGSKA (reference sequence). The CDR3 spans 14 residues. The V end lost 2 bases, the J end lost 2 bases, and 12 bases lay between the germline ends. The CDR3 bases are TGCAGTGCTAGACACGAAGGAGAAAACTATGGCTACACCTTC. Its translation: CSARHEGENYGYTF.

CDR3 amino acids: CASSPGRAYGYTF. DNA of the CDR3: TGTGCCAGCTCCCCCGGCAGGGCCTATGGCTACACCTTC. V gene TRBV27 combines with J gene TRBJ1-2, with a tentative D call TRBD1 (5 bases). V dropped 8 bases and J dropped 4 bases, with 14 bases sitting between them. This CDR3 has 13 residues. Looked up from germline, CDR1 is MNHEY and CDR2 is SMNVEV (reference sequence).

V and J are TRBV27 and TRBJ1-2; a possible D gene is TRBD1 (6 bases). V lost 5 bases to trimming and J lost 8 bases, with 21 bases between them. The CDR3 length is 15 residues. Germline lookup yields CDR1 MNHEY and CDR2 SMNVEV (reference sequence). The CDR3 region has the DNA TGTGCCAGCAGTCCGTTACCGTGGGGGGCTGAGGGCTACACCTTC. Its protein product is CASSPLPWGAEGYTF.

For this clonotype: A junction end diverges from the germline sequence, so it may reflect a read error. The chain carries TRBV7-2 and TRBJ2-7, with 10 bases fitting TRBD2. Germline CDR1 SGHTA, CDR2 FQGNSA. CDR3 length: 12 residues. The CDR3 bases are TGTGCCAGCAGCTTACCAGCGGGAGGGTTGAACTTC. It translates to CASSLPAGGLNF.

This clonotype was seen repeatedly, ten times or more. V and J are TRBV28 and TRBJ2-2; TRBD2 might be the D (6 bases). This CDR3 comprises 15 residues. Germline V gives CDR1 MDHEN, CDR2 SYDVKM. V gave up 6 bases and J gave up 3 bases, with 14 bases separating them. The chain's CDR3 is CASRPGGTHTGELFF. Written as DNA, the CDR3 is TGTGCCAGCAGACCTGGGGGGACGCACACCGGGGAGCTGTTTTTT.

Ten or more counts support this clonotype. This sequence joins TRBV7-9 and TRBJ1-2, with no clear D. This CDR3 has 16 residues. Germline CDR1 reads SEHNR; CDR2 reads FQNEAQ (reference sequence). Between the trimmed V and J ends, which lost 7 bases and 1 base, there was a span of 19 bases. CDR3 nucleotide sequence: TGTGCCAGCACCAACCCGGGCAGCAACTTTAACTATGGCTACACCTTC. Translated, it gives CASTNPGSNFNYGYTF. The whole variable domain, remainder taken from reference TRBV7-9 and TRBJ1-2, is DTGVSQNPRHKITKRGQNVTFRCDPISEHNRLYWYRQTLGQGPEFLTYFQNEAQLEKSRLLSDRFSAERPKGSFSTLEIQRTEQGDSAMYLCASTNPGSNFNYGYTFGSGTRLTVV.

The chain has TRBV3-1 and TRBJ2-2; TRBD1 aligns across 8 bases. In germline, CDR1 is LGHDT, CDR2 YNNKEL (reference sequence). CDR3 length: 14 residues. With 2 bases clipped from V and 6 bases from J, the junction kept 2 bases outside the gene matches. CDR3 nucleotides: TGTGCCAGCAGCCAATCACAGGGGGCCGGGGAGCTGTTTTTT. The encoded protein is CASSQSQGAGELFF.

This clonotype has ten or more counts. The chain employs TRBV2 and TRBJ2-5; TRBD2 might be the D (6 bases). Deletions cut 4 bases from V and 3 bases from J, with 15 bases between. Germline V gene lookup returns CDR1 SNHLY and CDR2 FYNNEI. This CDR3 has 15 amino acids. In DNA, the CDR3 is TGTGCCAGCAGTGCCGGAGGGCCGGTCGAAGAGACCCAGTACTTC. This sequence encodes CASSAGGPVEETQYF. Supplemented by reference TRBV2 and TRBJ2-5, the full variable domain reads EPEVTQTPSHQVTQMGQEVILRCVPISNHLYFYWYRQILGQKVEFLVSFYNNEISEKSEIFDDQFSVERPDGSNFTLKIRSTKLEDSAMYFCASSAGGPVEETQYFGPGTRLLVL.

This chain connects TRBV12-3 or TRBV12-4 to TRBJ1-5; 10 positions agree with TRBD1. CDR3 length equals 16 residues. With 6 bases clipped from V and 3 bases from J, the junction kept 8 bases outside the gene matches. DNA for the CDR3: TGTGCCAGCAGAATTTCGGGACAGGGGTACAATCAGCCCCAGCATTTT. Protein product: CASRISGQGYNQPQHF.

This clonotype was seen only a few times. A much larger clone differs by one base, so this may be a read error. The CDR3 carries no conserved terminal phenylalanine or tryptophan, so it likely arises from a read error. V and J are TRBV5-5 and TRBJ1-1, with D unclear. The CDR3 consists of 14 residues. The V gene's germline CDR1 is SGHKS and CDR2 YYEKEE (reference sequence). Trimming left V 1 base short and J 0 bases short, with 7 bases between. The CDR3: CASSLNTLNTEAFS. Here the CDR3 DNA reads TGTGCCAGCAGCTTGAACACTCTGAACACTGAAGCTTTCTCT.

In this sample, this clonotype turned up many times. This sequence joins TRBV28 and TRBJ2-7; 7 nucleotides align to TRBD1. Germline loops: CDR1 MDHEN, CDR2 SYDVKM. The CDR3 extends over 13 amino acids. J gave up 3 bases and V 6 bases, and 5 bases lay outside the gene matches. CDR3 in amino acids: CASSGTGDYEQYF. DNA for the CDR3: TGTGCCAGCAGCGGTACAGGGGACTACGAGCAGTACTTC.

J is TRBJ1-2 and V is TRBV30; a weak D match, TRBD1 (6 bases). Germline V gene sequence: CDR1 GTSNPN, CDR2 SVGIG (reference sequence). Trimming left V 7 bases short and J 8 bases short, with 23 bases between. This CDR3 spans 14 amino acids. The CDR3 DNA reads as TGTGCCTCAAAGGGGATTGGACAGATAGGAGGCTACACCTTC. Protein sequence: CASKGIGQIGGYTF.

The sample holds a few counts of this clonotype. The rearrangement links TRBV19 to TRBJ1-6; TRBD1 aligns across 10 bases. CDR1 is LNHDA, CDR2 SQIVND, per germline (reference sequence). V dropped 8 bases and J dropped 10; count of bases not matched to a gene: 8. The CDR3 extends over 14 amino acids. CDR3 loop: CASGGQGDRSPLHF. In nucleotides, the CDR3 is TGTGCCAGTGGAGGACAGGGGGATCGATCACCCCTCCACTTT.

This clonotype was seen more than once but under ten times. The chain carries TRBV12-3 or TRBV12-4 and TRBJ2-1; D unresolved. The CDR3 has 12 amino acids. The V and J ends lost 6 bases and 7 bases respectively, with 10 bases between them. CDR3 DNA: TGTGCCAGCAGCCCGTCTGGGAATGAGCAGTTCTTC. This encodes CASSPSGNEQFF.

This clonotype appeared many times. The rearrangement joins TRBV2 to TRBJ1-4; 7 nucleotides align to TRBD1. V trimming: 4 bases; J trimming: 0 bases; junction bases outside the gene matches: 2. CDR1 and CDR2 (germline): SNHLY, FYNNEI. The CDR3 consists of 15 residues. CDR3 amino acids: CASSGGQTTNEKLFF. The CDR3 nucleotides are TGTGCCAGCAGTGGGGGACAGACAACTAATGAAAAACTGTTTTTT.

This clonotype was observed many times. V gene TRBV7-8 combines with J gene TRBJ1-2; 8 bases align to TRBD1. This CDR3 spans 15 amino acids. Trimming took 4 bases from V and 8 from J; bases not matched to a gene: 12. CDR1 is SGHVS and CDR2 is FQNEAQ in the germline V gene. In DNA, the CDR3 is TGTGCCAGCAGCTCGCCACCGACAGGGGTGGAGGGCTACACCTTC. It translates to CASSSPPTGVEGYTF.

This clonotype was counted ten times or more. V and J are TRBV28 and TRBJ1-4, with a possible D match to TRBD1 (5 bases). Trimming cost V 1 base and J 3 bases, with 12 bases left between them. CDR1 and CDR2 from the germline V gene are MDHEN and SYDVKM. This CDR3 has 16 residues. The DNA for the CDR3 is TGTGCCAGCAGTTTATCCCCGGGACGGTCTAATGAAAAACTGTTTTTT. Translation: CASSLSPGRSNEKLFF.

This clonotype was seen once. The gene calls are TRBV4-2 and TRBJ2-5; no firm D call. This CDR3 region has 14 residues. The germline gives CDR1 LGHNA, CDR2 YNFKEQ. Trimming shortened V by 4 bases and J by 3 bases, and 12 bases separated the two germline ends. CDR3 residues: CASSPRAGEETQYF. The CDR3 DNA reads TGTGCCAGCAGCCCCCGAGCTGGCGAAGAGACCCAGTACTTC.

This clonotype was detected many times. The chain has TRBV13 and TRBJ2-7, with D perhaps being TRBD1 or TRBD2 (5 bases each). The V end was cut by 5 bases, the J end by 2 bases, with 16 bases between. This CDR3 contains 15 residues. CDR1 and CDR2 (germline): PRHDT, FYEKMQ (reference sequence). DNA for the CDR3: TGTGCCAGCAGCGGGCAGGGAGCGCTTACCTACGAGCAGTACTTC. This encodes CASSGQGALTYEQYF.

This clonotype was counted only a few times. The rearrangement uses TRBV3-1 and TRBJ2-7, with TRBD2 matching over 7 bases. CDR1 LGHDT and CDR2 YNNKEL come from the germline V gene (reference sequence). The length of the CDR3 is 15 residues. Trimming cost V 1 base and J 0 bases; bases outside gene matches: 3. The CDR3 reads CASSQVPGGSYEQYF. For the CDR3, the DNA is TGTGCCAGCAGCCAAGTACCGGGAGGCTCCTACGAGCAGTACTTC.

This clonotype was seen repeatedly, ten times or more. The J gene is TRBJ2-7, the V gene TRBV28; D is undetermined. Trimming took 5 bases from V and 4 from J, leaving 18 bases between them. There are 15 residues in the CDR3. The germline gives CDR1 MDHEN, CDR2 SYDVKM. CDR3 coding DNA: TGTGCCAGCAGTCCCGCTCCGGCCGGTTTTTACGAGCAGTACTTC. Translation gives CASSPAPAGFYEQYF. Full variable domain (rest looked up from reference TRBV28 and TRBJ2-7): DVKVTQSSRYLVKRTGEKVFLECVQDMDHENMFWYRQDPGLGLRLIYFSYDVKMKEKGDIPEGYSVSREKKERFSLILESASTNQTSMYLCASSPAPAGFYEQYFGPGTRLTVT.

This clonotype came up a few times. This chain connects TRBV7-9 to TRBJ2-3, with unresolved D. The V gene lost 6 bases and the J gene lost 5 bases, with 9 bases spanning the gap. This CDR3 spans 12 amino acids. CDR1 is SEHNR and CDR2 is FQNEAQ in the germline V gene (reference sequence). CDR3 sequence reads: CASSVTGDTQYF. CDR3 coding DNA: TGTGCCAGCAGTGTAACCGGAGATACGCAGTATTTT.

This clonotype showed up many times. This chain links TRBV11-2 with TRBJ2-7, with D possibly being TRBD1 (6 bases). CDR1 and CDR2 from the germline V gene are SGHAT and FQNNGV. V lost 2 bases and J 3 bases, leaving 23 bases between the germline ends. The CDR3 contains 18 residues. The CDR3: CASSLRRVSGQTIYEQYF. The CDR3 DNA reads TGTGCCAGCAGCTTACGCCGTGTTTCTGGACAGACGATCTACGAGCAGTACTTC.

This clonotype showed up just a few times. This sequence joins TRBV6-2 or TRBV6-3 and TRBJ1-2; D remains unclear. V lost 0 bases and J 4 bases, leaving 12 bases between the germline ends. The germline V gene has CDR1 MNHEY and CDR2 SVGEGT. The CDR3 sequence is 15 residues long. This CDR3 reads CASSYSIGVSYGYTF. The DNA for the CDR3 is TGTGCCAGCAGTTACTCGATCGGGGTTAGCTATGGCTACACCTTC.

In this sample, this clonotype turned up many times. The genes are TRBV12-3 or TRBV12-4 and TRBJ2-7, with D possibly matching TRBD1 (5 bases). V was cut by 4 bases and J by 0 bases, with 10 bases left in between. CDR3 length equals 14 residues. The CDR3 region is CASSSYRSSYEQYF. The DNA of the CDR3 is TGTGCCAGCAGTTCCTACAGGAGCTCCTACGAGCAGTACTTC.